Sequencing of this TCR beta chain was carried out in a study of blood T cell repertoires in COVID-19. The overall study: COVID-19 samples from acute and convalescent phases originated in the United States, Italy and Spain. PBMCs, B-cell-depleted T cells, or T cells were the source of the cDNA or gDNA that made up the material.

Trimming removed 2 bases from V and 6 bases from J, with 10 bases in between. Germline V gene lookup returns CDR1 KGHSH and CDR2 LQKENI. The CDR3 length is 13 residues. Authors' analysis steps: From reference gene primer amplification, estimates of nucleated cell counts were derived. The data were produced by immunoSEQ multiplex PCR, yet TCRdb's version contains in-frame clones alone and is incomplete. D and trimming were read from the DNA, whereas the V and J calls and clone size are those reported in that table. Among about 240,000 clones listed, around 83% were seen once. To note about this clone: The same CDR3 also results from other DNA sequences found in this sample.

This TCR was recovered from a woman between 55 and 75 years old with active or convalescent COVID-19. Sequencing was done on a sample of peripheral blood. The chain recombines TRBV18 with TRBJ1-2, with unresolved D. The CDR3 region has the DNA TGTGCCAGCTCACCAGTTAGGGAGGATGGCTACACCTTC. Residues: CASSPVREDGYTF.